The 6 T cell receptor beta chains reported below all come from one sample, sequenced in a study of graft-versus-host responses after intestinal transplantation. The protocol was immunoSEQ multiplex PCR, while the TCRdb copy is restricted to in-frame clones and leaves out a portion. Of about 12,000 clones in the sample, 80% to 90% were seen once. This specimen consisted of PBMCs, obtained approximately 120 days after transplant. The receptor set was obtained from a human patient who received an intestinal transplant, so some T cells may come from the graft donor.

The chain is built from TRBV4-1 and TRBJ2-4, with no clear D. Looked up from germline, CDR1 is MGHRA and CDR2 is YSYEKL. V lost 6 bases, J lost 0 bases, and 18 bases lay in between. This CDR3 is 17 amino acids long. The chain's CDR3 is CASRQNSAVLAKNIQYF. CDR3 nucleotides: TGCGCCAGCAGACAAAACTCCGCCGTGCTAGCCAAAAACATTCAGTACTTC.

The genes are TRBV7-9 and TRBJ2-1; unclear D gene. CDR3 length equals 16 residues. CDR1 and CDR2 from the germline V gene are SEHNR and FQNEAQ (reference sequence). The germline V and J ends were trimmed by 3 bases and 0 bases, with 12 bases remaining between them. The CDR3 sequence: CASSFFDSSSYNEQFF. The CDR3, as DNA: TGTGCCAGCAGCTTCTTTGATTCGAGCTCCTACAATGAGCAGTTCTTC.

In its sample, this clone was seen a few times. The chain carries TRBV27 and TRBJ1-5, with D possibly TRBD1 on 5 matching bases. The germline V and J ends were trimmed by 0 bases and 3 bases, with 12 bases remaining between them. Germline V CDR1 and CDR2: MNHEY, SMNVEV (reference sequence). The CDR3 is made up of 16 amino acids. CDR3 region: CASSLSRDSYNQPQHF. The CDR3 coding sequence is TGTGCCAGCAGTTTATCGAGGGACTCCTACAATCAGCCCCAGCATTTT.

This rearrangement joins TRBV5-6 to TRBJ1-2; D not resolved. The V gene lost 0 bases and the J gene lost 5 bases, with 14 bases spanning the gap. Germline assignment: CDR1 SGHDT and CDR2 YYEEEE. CDR3 length equals 15 residues. CDR3 DNA sequence: TGTGCCAGCAGCTTGGGCGCCAGTCTGTGGTATGGCTACACCTTC. It is translated as CASSLGASLWYGYTF.

The V gene is TRBV5-6, the J gene TRBJ1-2; no definite D call. This CDR3 contains 12 residues. CDR1 is SGHDT and CDR2 is YYEEEE in the germline V gene. Trimming took off 4 bases at V and 4 bases at J, with 8 bases between the two ends. The DNA of the CDR3 is TGTGCCAGCAGCCAACAGACCTATGGCTACACCTTC. Protein sequence: CASSQQTYGYTF.

V is TRBV7-2 and J is TRBJ1-5; D is uncertain. The ends were cut back, 2 bases at V and 2 bases at J, with 7 bases in the middle. This CDR3 is 14 amino acids long. Germline values: CDR1 SGHTA, CDR2 FQGNSA. DNA of the CDR3: TGTGCCAGCAGCTTATGGGGTCGCAATCAGCCCCAGCATTTT. This codes for CASSLWGRNQPQHF.